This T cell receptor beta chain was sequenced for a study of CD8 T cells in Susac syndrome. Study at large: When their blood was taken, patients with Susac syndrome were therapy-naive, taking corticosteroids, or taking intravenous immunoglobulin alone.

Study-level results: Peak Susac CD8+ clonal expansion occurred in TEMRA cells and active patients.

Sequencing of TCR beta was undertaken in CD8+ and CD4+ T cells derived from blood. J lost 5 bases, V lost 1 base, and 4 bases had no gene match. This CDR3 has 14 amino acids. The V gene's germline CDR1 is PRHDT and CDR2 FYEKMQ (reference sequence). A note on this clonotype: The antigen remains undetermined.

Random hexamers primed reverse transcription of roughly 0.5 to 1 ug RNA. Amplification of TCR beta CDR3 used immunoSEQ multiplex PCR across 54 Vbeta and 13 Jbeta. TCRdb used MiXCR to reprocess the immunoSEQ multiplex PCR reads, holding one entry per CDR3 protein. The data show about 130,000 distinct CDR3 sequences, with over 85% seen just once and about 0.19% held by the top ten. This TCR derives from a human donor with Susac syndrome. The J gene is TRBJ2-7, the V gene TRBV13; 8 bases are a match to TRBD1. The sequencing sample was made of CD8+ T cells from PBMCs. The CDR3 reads CASSLDPGGNEQYF. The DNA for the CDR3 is TGTGCCAGCAGCTTAGATCCAGGGGGCAACGAGCAGTACTTC.